This T cell receptor (beta chain) was identified during a study of vaccination and CD4 T cells after COVID-19. At the level of the study: Median time from second vaccine dose to sampling was 72 days (14 to 241).

CDR1 DFQATT and CDR2 SNEGSKA come from the germline V gene (reference sequence). V shed 0 bases and J shed 9 bases, with 15 bases lying between them. The CDR3 runs to 15 residues. Researchers used the Oncomine TCR Beta short-read assay to sequence DNA from cultured CD4+ T cells. Using its own MiXCR run on the PCR reads, TCRdb lists one record per CDR3 protein. The sample lists some 21,000 distinct CDR3 sequences, 43% occurring once. This clonotype was detected a few times. What it recognizes is unknown. Sample time point: late sampling 161 to 241 days after vaccination in a few convalescent patients. This sample's treatment: roughly 10-day PBMC culture with coronavirus spike peptide pools or control peptides (ViraFEST assay). Antigen-specific T cells were expanded with peptide pools by ViraFEST, and TCRs were then sequenced. On day 3 and again on day 7, fresh IL-2 medium was used to replace half the medium.

Material: CD4+ T cells from blood, cultured in vitro, obtained about 7 months after SARS-CoV-2 vaccination. The genes are TRBV20-1 and TRBJ1-6, with a tentative D call TRBD1 (5 bases). This sequence was found in a human donor who had recovered from COVID-19. The DNA of the CDR3 is TGCAGTGCTAGAGAATCTCGCAGGGTGGTTTCACCCCTCCACTTT. It codes for CSARESRRVVSPLHF.